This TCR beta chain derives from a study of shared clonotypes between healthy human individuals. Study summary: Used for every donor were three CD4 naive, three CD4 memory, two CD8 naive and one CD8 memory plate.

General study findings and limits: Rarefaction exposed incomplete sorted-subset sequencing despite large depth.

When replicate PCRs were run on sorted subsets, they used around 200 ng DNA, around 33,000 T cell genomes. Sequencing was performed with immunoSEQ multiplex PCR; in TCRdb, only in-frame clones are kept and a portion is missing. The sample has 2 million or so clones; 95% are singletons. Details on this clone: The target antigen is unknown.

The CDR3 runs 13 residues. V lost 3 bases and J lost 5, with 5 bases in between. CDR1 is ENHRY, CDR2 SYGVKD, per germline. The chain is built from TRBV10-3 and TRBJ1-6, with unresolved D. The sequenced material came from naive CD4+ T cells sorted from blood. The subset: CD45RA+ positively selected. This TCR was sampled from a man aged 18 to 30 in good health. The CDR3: CAISEGDNSPLHF. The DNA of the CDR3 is TGTGCCATCAGTGAAGGTGATAATTCACCCCTCCACTTT.